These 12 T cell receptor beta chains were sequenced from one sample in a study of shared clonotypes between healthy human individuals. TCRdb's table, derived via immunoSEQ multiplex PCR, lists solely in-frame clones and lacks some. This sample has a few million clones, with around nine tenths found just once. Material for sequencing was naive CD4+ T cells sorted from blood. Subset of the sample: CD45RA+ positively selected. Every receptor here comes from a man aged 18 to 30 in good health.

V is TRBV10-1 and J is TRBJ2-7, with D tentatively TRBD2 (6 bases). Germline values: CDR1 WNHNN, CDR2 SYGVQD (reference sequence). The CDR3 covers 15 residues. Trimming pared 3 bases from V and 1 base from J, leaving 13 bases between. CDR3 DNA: TGCGCCAGCAGTGACCAGGGTGGGGGGTCCTACGAGCAGTACTTC. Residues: CASSDQGGGSYEQYF.

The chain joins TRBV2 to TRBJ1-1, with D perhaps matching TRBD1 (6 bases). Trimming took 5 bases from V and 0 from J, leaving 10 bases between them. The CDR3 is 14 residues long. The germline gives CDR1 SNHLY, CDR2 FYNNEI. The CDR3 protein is CASSTGQVNTEAFF. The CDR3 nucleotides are TGTGCCAGCAGTACGGGACAAGTGAACACTGAAGCTTTCTTT.

The CDR3 DNA sequence: TGTGCCGCTTCGCCTGGACAGGGGAGGTCCGGGGAGCTGTTTTTT. Its translation: CAASPGQGRSGELFF. The gene calls are TRBV5-4 and TRBJ2-2, with 9 bases matching TRBD1. The J segment lost 6 bases and the V segment lost 10 bases, leaving 13 bases of the junction unmatched. The germline V gene encodes CDR1 SGHNT and CDR2 YYREEE (reference sequence). The CDR3 is 15 residues long.

The CDR3 nucleotides read TGCGCCAGCAGCCAACTAGGGATGAACACCGGGGAGCTGTTTTTT. Translation gives CASSQLGMNTGELFF. The chain links TRBV5-1 to TRBJ2-2, with TRBD2 as a possible D gene (5 bases). V was clipped by 4 bases and J by 1 base, with 11 bases between them. Germline V lookup: CDR1 SGHRS, CDR2 YFSETQ. CDR3 length: 15 amino acids.

CDR3 DNA: TGTGCCAGCAGCTTGTCTAGCCCTTCCTCCTACGAGCAGTACTTC. It translates to CASSLSSPSSYEQYF. The V and J genes are TRBV11-2 and TRBJ2-7; tentative D call: TRBD2 (5 bases). CDR1 is SGHAT, CDR2 FQNNGV, per germline. There are 15 residues in the CDR3. V was shortened by 3 bases and J by 0 bases, with 12 bases between the two germline ends. Complete variable domain (other parts from reference TRBV11-2 and TRBJ2-7): EAGVAQSPRYKIIEKRQSVAFWCNPISGHATLYWYQQILGQGPKLLIQFQNNGVVDDSQLPKDRFSAERLKGVDSTLKIQPAKLEDSAVYLCASSLSSPSSYEQYFGPGTRLTVT.

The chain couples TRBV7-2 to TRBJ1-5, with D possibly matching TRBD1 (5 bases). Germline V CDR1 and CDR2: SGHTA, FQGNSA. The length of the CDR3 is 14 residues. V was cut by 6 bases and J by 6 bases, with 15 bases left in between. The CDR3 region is CASSPGIVGQPQHF. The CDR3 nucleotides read TGTGCCAGCAGTCCAGGGATTGTTGGTCAGCCCCAGCATTTT.

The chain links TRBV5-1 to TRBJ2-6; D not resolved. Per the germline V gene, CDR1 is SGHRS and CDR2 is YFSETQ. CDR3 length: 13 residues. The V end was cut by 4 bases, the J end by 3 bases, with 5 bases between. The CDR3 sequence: CASSPHGANVLTF. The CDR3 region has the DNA TGCGCCAGCAGCCCGCATGGGGCCAACGTCCTGACTTTC.

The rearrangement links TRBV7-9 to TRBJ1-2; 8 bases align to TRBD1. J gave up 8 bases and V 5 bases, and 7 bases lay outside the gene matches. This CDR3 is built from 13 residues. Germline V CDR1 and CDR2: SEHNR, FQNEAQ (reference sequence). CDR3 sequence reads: CASSHGQGVGYTF. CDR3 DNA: TGTGCCAGCAGCCATGGACAGGGAGTCGGCTACACCTTC. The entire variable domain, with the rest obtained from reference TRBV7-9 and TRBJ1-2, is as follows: DTGVSQNPRHKITKRGQNVTFRCDPISEHNRLYWYRQTLGQGPEFLTYFQNEAQLEKSRLLSDRFSAERPKGSFSTLEIQRTEQGDSAMYLCASSHGQGVGYTFGSGTRLTVV.

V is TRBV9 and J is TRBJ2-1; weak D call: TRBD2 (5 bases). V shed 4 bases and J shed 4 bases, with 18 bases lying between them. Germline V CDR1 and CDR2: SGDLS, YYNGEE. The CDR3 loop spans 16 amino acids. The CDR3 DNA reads TGTGCCAGCAGCCTCAGAGGGCTAGCAGCGTACAATGAGCAGTTCTTC. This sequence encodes CASSLRGLAAYNEQFF.

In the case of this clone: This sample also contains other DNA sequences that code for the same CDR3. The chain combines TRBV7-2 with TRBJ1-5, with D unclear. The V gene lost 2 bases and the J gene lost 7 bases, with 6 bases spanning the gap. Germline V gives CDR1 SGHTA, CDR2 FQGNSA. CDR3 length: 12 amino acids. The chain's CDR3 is CASSLMGQPQHF. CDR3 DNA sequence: TGTGCCAGCAGCTTAATGGGACAGCCCCAGCATTTT.

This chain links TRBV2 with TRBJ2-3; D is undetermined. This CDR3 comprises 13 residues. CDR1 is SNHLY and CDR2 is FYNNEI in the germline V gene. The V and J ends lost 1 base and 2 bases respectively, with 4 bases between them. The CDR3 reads CASSEDNTDTQYF. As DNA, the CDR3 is TGTGCCAGCAGTGAAGACAACACAGATACGCAGTATTTT.

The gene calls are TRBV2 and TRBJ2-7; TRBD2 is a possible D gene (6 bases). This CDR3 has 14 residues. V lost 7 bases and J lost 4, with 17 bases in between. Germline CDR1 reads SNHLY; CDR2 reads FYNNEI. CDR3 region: CASTREVRRYEQYF. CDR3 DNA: TGTGCCAGCACCAGGGAGGTCAGGAGGTACGAGCAGTACTTC.